This T cell receptor (beta chain) was recorded in a study of identical twins. Overall study results and limits: The authors noted that invariant MAIT and iNKT cells could partly confound zero-insertion analyses. Fewer insertions were carried by abundant cord blood beta clonotypes, but none was seen in memory repertoires.

MiXCR, applied by TCRdb to the 5' RACE reads, yields one record per CDR3 protein. The sample yields some 560,000 distinct CDR3 sequences, more than 9% seen once. CDR1 is PRHDT and CDR2 is FYEKMQ in the germline V gene (reference sequence). This CDR3 contains 14 residues. V lost 6 bases and J 3 bases, leaving 12 bases between the germline ends. In the case of this clonotype: No antigen is known for it.

These same data were also listed under a study on yellow fever vaccine responses in identical twins.

Source material: PBMCs. The J gene is TRBJ2-1, the V gene TRBV13, with TRBD2 as a possible D gene (6 bases). This TCR derives from a woman aged 18-29 years in good health. For the CDR3, the DNA is TGTGCCAGCAGGCCAACGGGGGACTACAATGAGCAGTTCTTC. Its translation is CASRPTGDYNEQFF.